This is a list of T cell receptor beta chains from one sample in a study of blood T cell repertoires in COVID-19. The assay was immunoSEQ multiplex PCR, and TCRdb's table has in-frame clones only and misses some. The table has 110,000 or so clones, roughly 76% seen once. Sequenced: peripheral blood. The receptors were gathered from a woman in her 70s with acute or convalescent COVID-19. Both conserved end residues are part of each CDR3. D genes are given only for firm matches. Rows may omit the clone size; those that give it use once, few, many or a size class.

TRBJ2-5 | TRBV5-4 | TRBD1 | NA | TGTGCCAGCAGCCCGGGACAGAGCCAAGAGACCCAGTACTTC | CASSPGQSQETQYF
TRBJ2-2 | TRBV9 | TRBD1 | NA | TGTGCCAGCAGCGCGGGACAAGGCAGGGGGACCGGGGAGCTGTTTTTT | CASSAGQGRGTGELFF
TRBJ2-1 | TRBV3-1/TRBV3-2 | TRBD2 | NA | TGTGCCAGCAGCCCCCTTTTGGTAGCGGGGGGGAACAACAATGAGCAGTTCTTC | CASSPLLVAGGNNNEQFF
TRBJ2-2 | TRBV5-5 | NA | NA | TGTGCCAGCAGCTTGGAGCAGGGGACTATTGTAGCCGGGGAGCTGTTTTTT | CASSLEQGTIVAGELFF
TRBJ2-1 | TRBV5-1 | TRBD2 | NA | TGCGCCAGCTCCAGGACTAGCGGGGTAGACAATGAGCAGTTCTTC | CASSRTSGVDNEQFF
TRBJ2-7 | TRBV6-5 | NA | few | TGTGCCAGCAGAGGAGGGTTTATTTACGAGCAGTACTTC | CASRGGFIYEQYF
TRBJ1-1 | TRBV19 | TRBD1 | NA | TGTGCCAGTAGTTTTCCGGGACAGGGGGACCCTGAAGCTTTCTTT | CASSFPGQGDPEAFF
TRBJ1-2 | TRBV5-8 | NA | NA | TGTGCCAGCAGCTTGGAGGGGCAGCTGACCTATGGCTACACCTTC | CASSLEGQLTYGYTF
TRBJ2-1 | TRBV30 | NA | NA | TGTGCCTGGAGTGTTCGGCGGGGTGTGTATGAGCAGTTCTTC | CAWSVRRGVYEQFF
TRBJ2-6 | TRBV19 | NA | NA | TGTGCCAGTAGTTCCGACACCACCAACGTCCTGACTTTC | CASSSDTTNVLTF
TRBJ2-7 | TRBV20-1 | NA | few | TGCAGTGCTAGTTCCGAGTTTACCTACGAGCAGTACTTC | CSASSEFTYEQYF
TRBJ2-7 | TRBV20-1 | TRBD1 | NA | TGCAGTGCTAGTTGGGCAGGGGGCTTTTACGAGCAGTACTTC | CSASWAGGFYEQYF
TRBJ1-2 | TRBV11-2 | NA | NA | TGTGCCAGCAGCCCAATACTAAGATCTAACTATGGCTACACCTTC | CASSPILRSNYGYTF
TRBJ2-7 | TRBV5-6 | NA | few | TGTGCCAGCAGCTTGGAGCGAGGCGGCGAGCAGTACTTC | CASSLERGGEQYF
TRBJ1-4 | TRBV28 | TRBD1 | NA | TGTGCCAGCAGCTTCTTCGACAGGGTGACAGGGAATGAAAAACTGTTTTTT | CASSFFDRVTGNEKLFF
TRBJ2-3 | TRBV3-1/TRBV3-2 | NA | NA | TGTGCCAGCAGCCAAGCTGGCATTAGGGGTAGCACAGATACGCAGTATTTT | CASSQAGIRGSTDTQYF
TRBJ1-2 | TRBV7-2 | NA | NA | TGTGCCAGCAGCTTAGGGTCGGGGGGTTTTACCTATGGCTACACCTTC | CASSLGSGGFTYGYTF
TRBJ1-5 | TRBV4-1 | NA | NA | TGCGCCAGCAGCCAAGTAGGAGGTCAGCCCCAGCATTTT | CASSQVGGQPQHF
TRBJ1-5 | TRBV19 | NA | NA | TGTGCCAGTAGTGCCCAGCAGCGTCTCAGCAATCAGCCCCAGCATTTT | CASSAQQRLSNQPQHF
TRBJ2-2 | TRBV9 | NA | NA | TGTGCCAGCAGCGCCTCACCCGGGGGGCCCGGGGAGCTGTTTTTT | CASSASPGGPGELFF
TRBJ2-5 | TRBV3-1/TRBV3-2 | TRBD2 | NA | TGTGCCAGCAGCCAAGATCGGGAGGGGGACCCCCAAGAGACCCAGTACTTC | CASSQDREGDPQETQYF
TRBJ2-7 | TRBV28 | NA | NA | TGTGCCAGCAGGGGATCAGACGGGAGTTTGTACGAGCAGTACTTC | CASRGSDGSLYEQYF